This T cell receptor beta chain is from a study of control samples from healthy donors and cancer patients. Method: immunoSEQ multiplex PCR; TCRdb's copy keeps in-frame clones and lacks some. Of approximately 150,000 clones in the sample, about 91% were seen once. J lost 1 base, V lost 2 bases, and 3 bases had no gene match. CDR1 is MNHEY and CDR2 is SVGAGI in the germline V gene. The CDR3 runs to 16 residues. The specimen sequenced was blood. This clonotype originated in a man aged 25 to 40 in good health. The chain carries TRBV6-5 and TRBJ1-1, with 11 bases aligning to TRBD1. In DNA, the CDR3 is TGTGCCAGCAGTTACAAAGGACAGGGGGCGAACACTGAAGCTTTCTTT. Amino acid sequence: CASSYKGQGANTEAFF.